This TCR beta chain was sequenced for a study of blood T cell repertoires in COVID-19. Study context: Italy, Spain and the United States were the sources of the convalescent and acute COVID-19 samples.

Germline CDR1 is DFQATT and CDR2 is SNEGSKA (reference sequence). The CDR3 covers 13 residues. V shed 3 bases and J shed 0 bases, with 9 bases lying between them. In the original processing: Scientists estimated how many nucleated cells there were by amplifying reference gene primers. Measured with immunoSEQ multiplex PCR; TCRdb has only the in-frame clones, and not every one. V and J calls and clone size are as listed in that table; D and trimming were resolved from the DNA. This sample carries 250,000 to 400,000 clones, 70% to 90% of them seen once, and the ten largest clones take about 1.5%. Seattle's cohort entered during active infection and was followed longitudinally.

The rearrangement links TRBV20-1 to TRBJ2-7; perhaps TRBD2 as D (5 bases). The material sequenced was peripheral blood. This TCR came from a woman aged 25 to 45 with COVID-19, enrolled during active disease. CDR3 loop: CSASFGSSYEQYF. The DNA for the CDR3 is TGCAGTGCTAGTTTTGGGAGCTCCTACGAGCAGTACTTC.